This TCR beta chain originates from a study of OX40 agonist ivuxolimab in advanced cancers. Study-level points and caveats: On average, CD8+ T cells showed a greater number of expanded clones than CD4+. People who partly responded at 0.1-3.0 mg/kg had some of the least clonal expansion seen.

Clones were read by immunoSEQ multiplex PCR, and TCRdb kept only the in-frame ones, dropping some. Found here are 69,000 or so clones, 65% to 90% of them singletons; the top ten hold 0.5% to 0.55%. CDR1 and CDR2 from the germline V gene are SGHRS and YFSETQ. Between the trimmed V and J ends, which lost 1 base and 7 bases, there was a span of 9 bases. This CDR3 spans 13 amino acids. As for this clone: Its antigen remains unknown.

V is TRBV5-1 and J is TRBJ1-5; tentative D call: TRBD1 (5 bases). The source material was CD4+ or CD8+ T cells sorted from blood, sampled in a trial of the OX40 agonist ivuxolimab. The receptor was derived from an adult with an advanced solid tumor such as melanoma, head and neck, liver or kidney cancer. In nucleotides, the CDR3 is TGCGCCAGCAGCTTGCAGGGAGGGCAGCCCCAGCATTTT. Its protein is CASSLQGGQPQHF.